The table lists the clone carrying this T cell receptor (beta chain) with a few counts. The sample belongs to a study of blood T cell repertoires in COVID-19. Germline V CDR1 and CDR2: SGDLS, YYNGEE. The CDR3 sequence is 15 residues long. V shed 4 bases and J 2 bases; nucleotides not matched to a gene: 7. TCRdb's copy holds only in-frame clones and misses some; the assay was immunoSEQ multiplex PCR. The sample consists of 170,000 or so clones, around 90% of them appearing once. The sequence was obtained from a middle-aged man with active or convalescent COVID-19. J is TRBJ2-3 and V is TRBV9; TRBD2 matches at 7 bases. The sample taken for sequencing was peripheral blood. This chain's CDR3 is CASSPGLSDTDTQYF. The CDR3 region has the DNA TGTGCCAGCAGCCCGGGACTATCCGACACAGATACGCAGTATTTT. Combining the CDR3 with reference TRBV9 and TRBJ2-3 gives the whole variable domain DSGVTQTPKHLITATGQRVTLRCSPRSGDLSVYWYQQSLDQGLQFLIQYYNGEERAKGNILERFSAQQFPDLHSELNLSSLELGDSALYFCASSPGLSDTDTQYFGPGTRLTVL.